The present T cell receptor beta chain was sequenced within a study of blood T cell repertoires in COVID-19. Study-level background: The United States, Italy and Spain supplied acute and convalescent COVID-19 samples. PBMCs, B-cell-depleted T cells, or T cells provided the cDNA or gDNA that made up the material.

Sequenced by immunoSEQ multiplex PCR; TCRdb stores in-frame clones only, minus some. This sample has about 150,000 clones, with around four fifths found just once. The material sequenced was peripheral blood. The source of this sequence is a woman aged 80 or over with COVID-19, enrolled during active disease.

The CDR3 DNA sequence: TGTGCCAGCTCACCAGCGGGAGGGCCATACGAGCAGTACTTC. It is translated as CASSPAGGPYEQYF. This rearrangement joins TRBV18 to TRBJ2-7, with 9 bases identical to TRBD2. The germline gives CDR1 KGHSH, CDR2 LQKENI. There are 14 residues in the CDR3. V was pared by 2 bases and J by 4 bases, with 3 bases of the junction left unmatched.